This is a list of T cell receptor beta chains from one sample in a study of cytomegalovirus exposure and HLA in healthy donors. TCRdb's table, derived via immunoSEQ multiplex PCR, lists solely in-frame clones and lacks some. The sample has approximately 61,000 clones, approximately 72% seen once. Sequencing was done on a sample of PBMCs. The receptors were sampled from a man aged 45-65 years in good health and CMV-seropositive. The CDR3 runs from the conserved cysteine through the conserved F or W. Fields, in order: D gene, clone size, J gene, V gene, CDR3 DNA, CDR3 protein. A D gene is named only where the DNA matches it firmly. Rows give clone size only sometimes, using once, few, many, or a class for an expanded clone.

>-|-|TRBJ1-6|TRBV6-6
TGTGCCAGCAGTTACTCAGGACAGCATAAGACACCCCTCCACTTT
CASSYSGQHKTPLHF
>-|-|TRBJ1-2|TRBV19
TGTGCCAGTAGTATTATGGCAGGGCTAGATGGCTACACCTTC
CASSIMAGLDGYTF
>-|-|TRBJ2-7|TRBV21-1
TGTGCCAGCAGCAAAATGCAGATCGGACTAGCGGGACCGGGACAGCAGTACTTC
CASSKMQIGLAGPGQQYF
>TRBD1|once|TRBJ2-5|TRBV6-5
TGTGCCAGCAGTCCCGGACAGGGAGGAAGAGAGACCCAGTACTTC
CASSPGQGGRETQYF
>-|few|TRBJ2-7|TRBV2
TGTGCCAGCAGTGAAGGATGGGACTTAAGCTACGAGCAGTACTTC
CASSEGWDLSYEQYF
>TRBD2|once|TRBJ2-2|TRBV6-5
TGTGCCAGCAGTTTGGCTAGCGGCCTGAACACCGGGGAGCTGTTTTTT
CASSLASGLNTGELFF
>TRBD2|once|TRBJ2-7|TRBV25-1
TGTGCCAGCGGGACTAGCGGGAGTTGGTACGAGCAGTACTTC
CASGTSGSWYEQYF
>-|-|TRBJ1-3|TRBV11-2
TGTGCCAGCAGCTTAGGCGCGAAAAGCTCTGGAAACACCATATATTTT
CASSLGAKSSGNTIYF
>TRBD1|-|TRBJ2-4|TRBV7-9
TGTGCCAGCAGCCCACAGGGGACCCGCGCCTCTCCCAAAAACATTCAGTACTTC
CASSPQGTRASPKNIQYF
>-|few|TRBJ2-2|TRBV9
TGTGCCAGCAGCGTAGGTAGCCGGAGGTCCGGGGAGCTGTTTTTT
CASSVGSRRSGELFF
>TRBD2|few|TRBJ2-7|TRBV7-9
TGTGCCAGCAGCTTAGCGGAGGGACTAGGTTACGAGCAGTACTTC
CASSLAEGLGYEQYF
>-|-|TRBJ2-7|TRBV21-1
TGTGCCAGCAGCAAAGAGGACAGTACCTACGAGCAGTACTTC
CASSKEDSTYEQYF
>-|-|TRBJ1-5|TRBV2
TGTGCCAGCAGTGAAAGCAGGTGGGAGAATCAGCCCCAGCATTTT
CASSESRWENQPQHF
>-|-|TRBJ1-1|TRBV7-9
TGTGCCAGCAGCCCAAACAGGGTCAGCACTGAAGCTTTCTTT
CASSPNRVSTEAFF
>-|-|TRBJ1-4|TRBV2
TGTGCCAGCAGTCGTTTCGGCAGGTATAATGAAAAACTGTTTTTT
CASSRFGRYNEKLFF
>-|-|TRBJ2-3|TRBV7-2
TGTGCCAGCAGCCCGGACTACGCCACAGATACGCAGTATTTT
CASSPDYATDTQYF
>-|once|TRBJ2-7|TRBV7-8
TGTGCCAGCAGCCTTTCCCCGGGACTCAGCTCCTACGAGCAGTACTTC
CASSLSPGLSSYEQYF